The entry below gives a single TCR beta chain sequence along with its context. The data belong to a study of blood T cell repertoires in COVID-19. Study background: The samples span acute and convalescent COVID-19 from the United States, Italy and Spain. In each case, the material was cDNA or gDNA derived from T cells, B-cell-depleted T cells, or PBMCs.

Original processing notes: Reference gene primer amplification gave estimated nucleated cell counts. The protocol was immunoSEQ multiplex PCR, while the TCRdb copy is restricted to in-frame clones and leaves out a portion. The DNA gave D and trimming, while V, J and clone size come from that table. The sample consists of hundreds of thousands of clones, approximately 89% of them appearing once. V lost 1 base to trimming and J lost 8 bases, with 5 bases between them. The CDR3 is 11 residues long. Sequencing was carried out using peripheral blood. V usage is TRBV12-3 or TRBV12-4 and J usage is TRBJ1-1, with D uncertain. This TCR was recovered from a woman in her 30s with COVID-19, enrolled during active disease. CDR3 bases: TGTGCCAGCAGTTTAGGAGGGGAAGCTTTCTTT. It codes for CASSLGGEAFF.